The clone carrying this T cell receptor beta chain occurred many times. Its antigen is unidentified. This sample is part of a study of T cell repertoires in cytomegalovirus infection. Study context: Shared public TCR beta signatures pointed to both CMV infection and a matching HLA type.

Study-wide results and limits: CMV carriers with the relevant HLA were identified by cumulative public TCR beta family frequency. CMV-specific TCR beta clonotypes restricted by HLA-C were the ones dominating the ex vivo response.

Germline V gene data show CDR1 as MNHEY and CDR2 as SVGAGI. V shed 7 bases and J shed 1 base, with 14 bases lying between them. The CDR3 is 14 residues long. TCRdb re-called the reads through MiXCR, storing one row per CDR3 protein. The table records about 260,000 distinct CDR3 sequences, roughly 9% of them present only once. The chain employs TRBV6-5 and TRBJ2-7; tentative D call: TRBD2 (5 bases). This clonotype was obtained from a human donor in good health (CMV status not recorded). Some clones in this sample may be carry-over from other donors' samples. The specimen was PBMCs. The CDR3 sequence: CASTPNGESYEQYF. In DNA, the CDR3 is TGTGCCAGCACTCCCAACGGGGAATCCTACGAGCAGTACTTC.